This T cell receptor beta chain derives from a study of cytomegalovirus exposure and HLA in healthy donors. The study ran its PCR with 60 Vbeta and 13 Jbeta primers. TCRdb's table, derived via immunoSEQ multiplex PCR, lists solely in-frame clones and lacks some. The sample includes 100,000 to 150,000 clones, 80% of them seen just once. CDR3 length equals 14 residues. The V end was cut by 7 bases, the J end by 3 bases, with 12 bases between. Germline CDR1 MNHEY, CDR2 SVGAGI. The rearrangement joins TRBV6-5 to TRBJ2-2; D is perhaps TRBD2 (5 bases). The TCR comes from a woman between 40 and 55 years old in good health and CMV-seronegative. Input material: PBMCs. The CDR3 spells CASMRVVDTGELFF. DNA for the CDR3: TGTGCCAGCATGAGGGTAGTGGACACCGGGGAGCTGTTTTTT.